What follows is one TCR beta chain and its context. This clonotype was counted many times. Its antigen target is currently unknown. Base qualities are not provided; no much larger clone lies one nucleotide away. Synovial fluid samples were matched to blood samples from the same ankylosing spondylitis patients. The sample is drawn from a study of CD8 T cells in ankylosing spondylitis (TCRdb year 2017). Background on the whole study: The study profiled T cell receptor beta repertoires in healthy donors and ankylosing spondylitis patients to find disease-linked TCR variants. In total, the full study cohort was made up of nearly 110 healthy donors and 25 ankylosing spondylitis patients. Peripheral blood samples were taken, and synovial fluid was additionally collected from ankylosing spondylitis patients. The paper's findings and limits, for the study overall: Blood from ankylosing spondylitis patients appeared to be characterized by a TCR beta motif made up of several highly homologous amino acid variants. In peripheral blood, the disease-linked clones were found at relatively low frequencies and had a CD8+ phenotype. Some TCR beta motif variants had previously been reported in synovial fluid and blood of reactive arthritis patients, which suggested common disease-initiation mechanisms. Significant enrichment of the disease-linked clones was reported in matched synovial fluid samples from ankylosing spondylitis patients.

Sequenced using an Illumina HiSeq 2500. Quantitative 5'-RACE with molecular barcodes was used to prepare TCR beta libraries. In the paper's pipeline: A new computational method, built on a probabilistic model of VDJ rearrangement, was used to identify disease-linked TCR variants. TCRdb took the public reads, trimmed them with fastp at Q25, ran MiXCR for clone calling and kept in-frame beta chains. CDR3 protein sequences are deduplicated, and each keeps its most common genes and DNA. None of the V and J calls come from the authors' own analysis; TCRdb made them. The sample records under 120,000 distinct CDR3 sequences, about 25% of which are singletons. Roughly an eighth of the sample is taken by the ten largest. The CDR3 starts with the cysteine, ends with the phenylalanine, and has 15 residues. Just the 45-base CDR3 DNA is kept, in frame starting at base 1. V lost 3 bases and J lost 3 bases; the stretch between them is 12 bases long. Based on the germline V gene, the CDR1 and CDR2 sequences are KGHSH and LQKENI.

The chain joins TRBV18 to TRBJ2-1; TRBD2 might be the D gene, on 6 matching bases. Material: synovial fluid, either unsorted or a sorted T cell fraction (not recorded which). This receptor was taken from a male donor with ankylosing spondylitis. The sequenced DNA is TGTGCCAGCTCACCTCTTCCGGGACTCTACAATGAGCAGTTCTTC. This translates into CASSPLPGLYNEQFF.